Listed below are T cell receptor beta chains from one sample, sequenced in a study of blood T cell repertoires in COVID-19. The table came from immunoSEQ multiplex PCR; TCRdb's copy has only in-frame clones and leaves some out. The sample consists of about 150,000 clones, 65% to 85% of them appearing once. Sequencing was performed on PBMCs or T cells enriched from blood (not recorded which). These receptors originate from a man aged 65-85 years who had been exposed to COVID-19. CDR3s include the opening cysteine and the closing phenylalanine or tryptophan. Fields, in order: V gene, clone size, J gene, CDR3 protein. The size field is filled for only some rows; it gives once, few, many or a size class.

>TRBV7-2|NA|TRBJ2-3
CASSLELSRDTQYF
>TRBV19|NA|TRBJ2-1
CASRKYGTGRDNEQFF
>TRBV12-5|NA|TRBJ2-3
CASGRPLAAHFTDTQYF
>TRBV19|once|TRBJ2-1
CASSYPGIPRNEQFF
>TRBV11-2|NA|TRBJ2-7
CASSSSTGGYEQYF
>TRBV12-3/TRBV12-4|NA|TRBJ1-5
CASSQGGPQHF
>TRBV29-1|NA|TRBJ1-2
CSARGGFHGYTF
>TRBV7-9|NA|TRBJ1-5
CASSPFAKRPNQPQHF
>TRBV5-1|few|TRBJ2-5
CASSSTKETQYF
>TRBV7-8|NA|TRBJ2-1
CASSLDLHSYNEQFF
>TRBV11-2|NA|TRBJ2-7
CASSNRRAAYEQYF
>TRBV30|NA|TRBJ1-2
CAWRLQGAPGYTF
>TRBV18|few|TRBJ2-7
CASSPGQSYEQYF
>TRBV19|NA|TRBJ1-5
CASSTGQRAASNQPQHF
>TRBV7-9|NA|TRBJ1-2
CASSLAQVKANYGYTF
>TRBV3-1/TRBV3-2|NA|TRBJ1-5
CASSQAGSNQPQHF
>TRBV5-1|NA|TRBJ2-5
CASSSKYGAETQYF
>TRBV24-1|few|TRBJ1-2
CATNPPDRDGYTF
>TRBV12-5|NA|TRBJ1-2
CASGASRGGGYGYTF
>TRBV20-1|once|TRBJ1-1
CSAKTGPGAFF
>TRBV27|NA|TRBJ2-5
CASSLLGRQETQYF
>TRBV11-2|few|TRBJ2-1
CASRAIAGGMGNEQFF
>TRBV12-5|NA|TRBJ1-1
CASGLVNGPEAFF
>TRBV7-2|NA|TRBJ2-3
CASSLARDGDTQYF
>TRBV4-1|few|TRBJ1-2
CASSQVTGSNYGYTF
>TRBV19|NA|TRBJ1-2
CASNFAGNPRNYGYTF
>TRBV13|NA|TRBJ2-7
CASSARQGYEQYF